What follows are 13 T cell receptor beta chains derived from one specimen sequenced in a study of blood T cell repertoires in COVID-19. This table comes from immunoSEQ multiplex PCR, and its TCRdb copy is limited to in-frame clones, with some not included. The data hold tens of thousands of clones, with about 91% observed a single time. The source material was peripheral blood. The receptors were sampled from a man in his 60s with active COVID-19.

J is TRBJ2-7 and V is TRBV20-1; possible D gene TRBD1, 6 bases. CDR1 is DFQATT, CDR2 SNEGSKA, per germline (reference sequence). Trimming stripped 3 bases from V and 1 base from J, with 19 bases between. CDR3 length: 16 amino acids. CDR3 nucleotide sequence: TGCAGTGCTAGTCCGATAGGGGGACACGGTTCCTACGAGCAGTACTTC. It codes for CSASPIGGHGSYEQYF.

This CDR3 is CASSKQDTQYF. CDR3 nucleotide sequence: TGTGCCAGCAGCAAGCAAGATACGCAGTATTTT. The chain carries TRBV6-2 or TRBV6-3 and TRBJ2-3; D remains unclear. V gave up 6 bases and J gave up 5 bases, with 6 bases separating them. The CDR3 runs to 11 residues. The germline V gene encodes CDR1 MNHEY and CDR2 SVGEGT.

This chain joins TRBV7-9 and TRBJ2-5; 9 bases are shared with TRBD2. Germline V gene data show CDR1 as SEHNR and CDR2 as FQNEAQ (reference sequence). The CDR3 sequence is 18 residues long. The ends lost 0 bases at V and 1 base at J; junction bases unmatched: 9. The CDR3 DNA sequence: TGTGCCAGCAGCTTAGCGAGGGGTTCTAGCGGGACCCAAGAGACCCAGTACTTC. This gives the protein CASSLARGSSGTQETQYF.

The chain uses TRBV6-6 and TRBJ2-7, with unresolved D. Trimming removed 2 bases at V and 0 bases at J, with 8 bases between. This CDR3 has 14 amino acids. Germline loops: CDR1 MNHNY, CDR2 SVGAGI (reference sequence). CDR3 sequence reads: CASSYGGTSYEQYF. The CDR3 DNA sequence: TGTGCCAGCAGTTACGGCGGTACCTCCTACGAGCAGTACTTC.

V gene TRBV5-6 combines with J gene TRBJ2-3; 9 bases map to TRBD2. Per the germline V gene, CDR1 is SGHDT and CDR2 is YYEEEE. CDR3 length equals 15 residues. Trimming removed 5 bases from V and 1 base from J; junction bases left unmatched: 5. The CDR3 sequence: CASSPGLARTDTQYF. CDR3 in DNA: TGTGCCAGCAGTCCCGGACTAGCGCGCACAGATACGCAGTATTTT.

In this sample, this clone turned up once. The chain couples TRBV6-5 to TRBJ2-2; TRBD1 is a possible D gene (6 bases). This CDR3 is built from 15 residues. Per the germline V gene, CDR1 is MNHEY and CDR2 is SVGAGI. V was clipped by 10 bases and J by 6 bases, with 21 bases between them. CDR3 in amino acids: CATLKVDAGAGELFF. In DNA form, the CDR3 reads TGTGCCACCTTAAAGGTCGATGCAGGGGCCGGGGAGCTGTTTTTT.

CDR3 loop: CASSLDPGQAYEQYF. The DNA of the CDR3 is TGTGCCAGCAGCTTAGATCCTGGACAGGCCTACGAGCAGTACTTC. The V and J genes are TRBV7-6 and TRBJ2-7, with 7 bases lining up with TRBD1. J was trimmed by 2 bases and V by 1 base; bases with no gene match: 5. The CDR3 has 15 amino acids. Germline CDR1 and CDR2: SGHVS and FNYEAQ. Full variable domain (missing parts from reference TRBV7-6 and TRBJ2-7): GAGVSQSPRYKVTKRGQDVALRCDPISGHVSLYWYRQALGQGPEFLTYFNYEAQQDKSGLPNDRFSAERPEGSISTLTIQRTEQRDSAMYRCASSLDPGQAYEQYFGPGTRLTVT.

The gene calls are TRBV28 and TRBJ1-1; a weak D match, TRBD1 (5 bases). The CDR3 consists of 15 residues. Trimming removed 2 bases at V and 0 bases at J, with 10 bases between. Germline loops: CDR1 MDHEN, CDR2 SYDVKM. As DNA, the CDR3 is TGTGCCAGCAGTTTAATTGGCAGGGTGAACACTGAAGCTTTCTTT. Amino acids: CASSLIGRVNTEAFF. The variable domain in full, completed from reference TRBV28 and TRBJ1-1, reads DVKVTQSSRYLVKRTGEKVFLECVQDMDHENMFWYRQDPGLGLRLIYFSYDVKMKEKGDIPEGYSVSREKKERFSLILESASTNQTSMYLCASSLIGRVNTEAFFGQGTRLTVV.

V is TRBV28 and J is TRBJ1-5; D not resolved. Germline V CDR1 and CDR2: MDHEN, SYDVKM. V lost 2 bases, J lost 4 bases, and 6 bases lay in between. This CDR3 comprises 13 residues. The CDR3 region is CASSLPLNQPQHF. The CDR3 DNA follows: TGTGCCAGCAGTTTACCACTTAATCAGCCCCAGCATTTT. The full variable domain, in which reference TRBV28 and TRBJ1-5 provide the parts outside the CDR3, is DVKVTQSSRYLVKRTGEKVFLECVQDMDHENMFWYRQDPGLGLRLIYFSYDVKMKEKGDIPEGYSVSREKKERFSLILESASTNQTSMYLCASSLPLNQPQHFGDGTRLSIL.

CDR3 loop: CASTGQGGYTF. CDR3 nucleotide sequence: TGTGCCAGCACGGGACAGGGAGGCTACACCTTC. J is TRBJ1-2 and V is TRBV28; 9 bases fit TRBD1. The CDR3 is made up of 11 amino acids. CDR1 MDHEN and CDR2 SYDVKM come from the germline V gene. V dropped 7 bases and J dropped 8; count of bases not matched to a gene: 2.

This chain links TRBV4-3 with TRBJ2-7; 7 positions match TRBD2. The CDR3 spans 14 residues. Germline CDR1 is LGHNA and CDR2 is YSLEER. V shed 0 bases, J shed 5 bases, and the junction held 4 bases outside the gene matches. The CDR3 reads CASSQDSGLDEQYF. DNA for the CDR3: TGCGCCAGCAGCCAAGATAGCGGGTTGGACGAGCAGTACTTC.

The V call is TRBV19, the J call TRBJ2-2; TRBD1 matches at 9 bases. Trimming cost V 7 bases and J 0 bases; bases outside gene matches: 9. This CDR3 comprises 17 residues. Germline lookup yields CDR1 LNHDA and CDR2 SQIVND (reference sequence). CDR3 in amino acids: CASTGQGDRANTGELFF. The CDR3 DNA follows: TGTGCCAGTACGGGACAGGGCGACCGTGCGAACACCGGGGAGCTGTTTTTT.

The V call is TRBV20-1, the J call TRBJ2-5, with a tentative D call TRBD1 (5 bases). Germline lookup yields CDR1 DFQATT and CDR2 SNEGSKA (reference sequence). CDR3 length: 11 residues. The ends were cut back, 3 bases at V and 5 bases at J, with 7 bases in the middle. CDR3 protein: CSARKGETQYF. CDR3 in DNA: TGCAGTGCTAGGAAGGGGGAGACCCAGTACTTC.